The 8 T cell receptor beta chains below were found in one sample sequenced in a study of cytomegalovirus exposure and HLA in healthy donors. Primers included in the PCR were 60 Vbeta and 13 Jbeta primers. TCRdb keeps only in-frame clones here, not all; method: immunoSEQ multiplex PCR. This sample has fewer than 200,000 clones, with 80% to 90% found just once. Sequencing was carried out using PBMCs. The receptors were sampled from a woman under 30 in good health and CMV-seronegative.

This clone was picked up a small number of times. The J gene is TRBJ2-5, the V gene TRBV5-4; D remains ambiguous. In germline, CDR1 is SGHNT, CDR2 YYREEE (reference sequence). Deletions cut 0 bases from V and 2 bases from J, with 2 bases between. This CDR3 region has 12 residues. CDR3 sequence (DNA): TGTGCCAGCAGCTTGGTACAAGAGACCCAGTACTTC. This encodes CASSLVQETQYF. The full variable domain, its missing parts supplied by reference TRBV5-4 and TRBJ2-5, is ETGVTQSPTHLIKTRGQQVTLRCSSQSGHNTVSWYQQALGQGPQFIFQYYREEENGRGNFPPRFSGLQFPNYSSELNVNALELDDSALYLCASSLVQETQYFGPGTRLLVL.

The chain carries TRBV5-1 and TRBJ2-3; D not resolved. The V and J ends lost 2 bases and 2 bases respectively, with 6 bases between them. Germline V CDR1 and CDR2: SGHRS, YFSETQ. The CDR3 has 13 residues. The CDR3 DNA reads TGCGCCAGCAGCTTTGAGGACACAGATACGCAGTATTTT. Protein sequence: CASSFEDTDTQYF.

The chain employs TRBV19 and TRBJ2-6; D is undetermined. The CDR3 covers 13 residues. The V gene lost 4 bases and the J gene lost 5 bases, with 6 bases spanning the gap. CDR1 and CDR2 from the germline V gene are LNHDA and SQIVND (reference sequence). In DNA form, the CDR3 reads TGTGCCAGTAGTAGAGACAGGGCCAACGTCCTGACTTTC. This translates into CASSRDRANVLTF.

This sequence joins TRBV5-1 and TRBJ2-2, with 12 nucleotides matching TRBD2. Germline loops: CDR1 SGHRS, CDR2 YFSETQ. The length of the CDR3 is 16 residues. After removal of 3 bases from V and 7 bases from J, the junction contained 7 bases not matched to a gene. The CDR3: CASSYWTSGKGGELFF. The CDR3 DNA reads TGCGCCAGCAGCTACTGGACTAGCGGGAAGGGCGGGGAGCTGTTTTTT.

The chain combines TRBV27 with TRBJ2-3, with D possibly TRBD1 on 6 matching bases. Germline CDR1 is MNHEY and CDR2 is SMNVEV (reference sequence). The CDR3 loop spans 14 amino acids. V was shortened by 2 bases and J by 6 bases, with 12 bases between the two germline ends. The CDR3 reads CASSLGGRMDTQYF. CDR3 bases: TGTGCCAGCAGTTTAGGGGGCAGGATGGATACGCAGTATTTT.

The rearrangement joins TRBV18 to TRBJ2-7; weak D call: TRBD1 (6 bases). The ends were cut back, 2 bases at V and 2 bases at J, with 10 bases in the middle. The CDR3 covers 14 residues. Germline lookup yields CDR1 KGHSH and CDR2 LQKENI. This CDR3 is CASSPGTRAYEQYF. Here the CDR3 DNA reads TGTGCCAGCTCACCAGGGACAAGGGCCTACGAGCAGTACTTC.

This sequence joins TRBV30 and TRBJ2-2; maybe TRBD2 (6 bases). This CDR3 contains 16 residues. Germline CDR1 GTSNPN, CDR2 SVGIG (reference sequence). Trimming shortened V by 0 bases and J by 7 bases, and 18 bases separated the two germline ends. The CDR3 region is CAWSVYNGRMNGELFF. In DNA form, the CDR3 reads TGTGCCTGGAGTGTCTACAACGGGAGAATGAACGGGGAGCTGTTTTTT.

The CDR3 here is CASSEDFNNEQFF. The CDR3 DNA is TGCGCCAGCAGTGAAGACTTTAACAATGAGCAGTTCTTC. The chain carries TRBV10-1 and TRBJ2-1; D is ambiguous. The V end lost 3 bases, the J end lost 5 bases, and 8 bases lay between the germline ends. Germline values: CDR1 WNHNN, CDR2 SYGVQD (reference sequence). CDR3 length: 13 residues.